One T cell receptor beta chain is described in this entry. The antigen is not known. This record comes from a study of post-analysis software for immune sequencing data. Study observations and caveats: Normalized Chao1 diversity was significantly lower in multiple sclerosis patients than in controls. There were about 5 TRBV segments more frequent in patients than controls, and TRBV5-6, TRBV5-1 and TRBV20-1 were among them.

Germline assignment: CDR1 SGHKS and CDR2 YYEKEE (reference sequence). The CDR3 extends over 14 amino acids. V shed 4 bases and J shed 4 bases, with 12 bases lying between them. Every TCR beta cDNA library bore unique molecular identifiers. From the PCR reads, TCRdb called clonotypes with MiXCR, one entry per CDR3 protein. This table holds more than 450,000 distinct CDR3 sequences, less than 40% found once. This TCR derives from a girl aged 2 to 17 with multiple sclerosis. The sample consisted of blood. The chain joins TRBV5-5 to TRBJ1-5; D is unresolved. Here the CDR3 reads CASSPAQVNQPQHF. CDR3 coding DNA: TGTGCCAGCAGCCCGGCCCAGGTAAATCAGCCCCAGCATTTT.